This T cell receptor beta chain was sequenced in a study of CD8+ T cells in alopecia areata. Points from the study as a whole: Although TCR sharing was seen in mice, sharing across patients was less clear, possibly for HLA-related reasons.

The V gene lost 4 bases and the J gene lost 3 bases, with 13 bases spanning the gap. The length of the CDR3 is 13 residues. Germline assignment: CDR1 SQVTM and CDR2 ANQGSEA. Comment on this clone: The antigen is not known.

TCR sequencing used cDNA made by reverse transcription of extracted RNA. The repertoire was sequenced with immunoSEQ multiplex PCR; TCRdb's copy has only in-frame clones and lacks some. The table includes under 150,000 clones, about 46% detected once. This receptor was obtained from a human donor with alopecia areata. The specimen sequenced was NKG2D-low CD8+ T cells sorted from blood. The chain couples TRBV29-1 to TRBJ2-7; D gene unclear. The CDR3 sequence is CSVGLGSDYEQYF. CDR3 nucleotides: TGCAGCGTTGGGTTGGGATCTGACTACGAGCAGTACTTC.